Reported below is one TCR beta chain. This record belongs to a study of T cell changes during pregnancy in multiple sclerosis. Losses at the gene ends were 6 bases for V and 8 bases for J; bases not matched to a gene: 7. Germline values: CDR1 SNHLY, CDR2 FYNNEI. CDR3 size: 13 residues. Data came from immunoSEQ multiplex PCR; TCRdb stores just in-frame clones and leaves some out. Of 64,000 or so clones detected, roughly 90% appear once; the ten largest clones hold under 2.5%. Sample: peripheral blood, taken in the first trimester of pregnancy. The origin of this receptor is a female donor with multiple sclerosis, enrolled in a pregnancy study. The chain has TRBV2 and TRBJ1-1; 9 nucleotides agree with TRBD1. CDR3 region: CASRYSTGGEAFF. CDR3 sequence (DNA): TGTGCCAGCAGATACTCGACAGGGGGGGAAGCTTTCTTT.